This passage covers 26 T cell receptor beta chains from one sample sequenced in a study of T cells in Graves' hyperthyroidism and ophthalmopathy. Researchers amplified the TCR beta CDR3 regions from RNA transcripts. Carried out on the TCR CDR3, a first-round RT-PCR used the HTBI primer set. From the multiplex PCR reads, TCRdb called clonotypes with MiXCR, one entry per CDR3 protein. The repertoire holds approximately 740,000 distinct CDR3 sequences, with less than 15% as singletons. The sequencing input was blood. All receptors come from a woman under 30 with Graves' hyperthyroidism.

Ten or more counts support this clonotype. V and J are TRBV12-3 or TRBV12-4 and TRBJ1-5; D gene uncertain. There are 12 residues in the CDR3. V was shortened by 3 bases and J by 4 bases, with 4 bases between the two germline ends. In DNA form, the CDR3 reads TGTGCCAGCAGTTTTTTAAATCAGCCCCAGCATTTT. Translated, it gives CASSFLNQPQHF.

At least ten counts were recorded for this clonotype. The rearrangement links TRBV20-1 to TRBJ2-1, with 10 bases matching TRBD2. Per the germline V gene, CDR1 is DFQATT and CDR2 is SNEGSKA (reference sequence). This CDR3 has 16 amino acids. CDR3 loop: CSAFLAGVNSYNEQFF. In nucleotides, the CDR3 is TGCAGCGCATTCCTAGCGGGAGTTAACTCCTACAATGAGCAGTTCTTC.

This clonotype was seen only a few times. V is TRBV4-1 and J is TRBJ1-5; 10 bases line up with TRBD1. Germline V gene lookup returns CDR1 MGHRA and CDR2 YSYEKL. The CDR3 consists of 18 residues. With V trimmed by 3 bases and J by 4 bases, 12 bases remained unmatched. CDR3 region: CASSQTSTGGVGNQPQHF. As DNA, the CDR3 is TGCGCCAGCAGCCAGACATCGACAGGGGGCGTGGGTAATCAGCCCCAGCATTTT.

This clonotype showed up many times. The rearrangement uses TRBV30 and TRBJ1-5; 7 bases are a match to TRBD1. V was pared by 2 bases and J by 1 base, with 2 bases of the junction left unmatched. Germline CDR1 and CDR2: GTSNPN and SVGIG (reference sequence). The CDR3 loop spans 14 amino acids. DNA of the CDR3: TGTGCCTGGAGTTCAGGGGGGAGCAATCAGCCCCAGCATTTT. As protein: CAWSSGGSNQPQHF.

The table lists this clonotype with a few counts. CDR3 in DNA: TGTGCCTGGAGTGGTCTGGCCTATAATTCACCCCTCCACTTT. The encoded protein is CAWSGLAYNSPLHF. The rearrangement uses TRBV30 and TRBJ1-6, with D uncertain. The CDR3 loop spans 14 amino acids. The germline V and J ends were trimmed by 1 base and 2 bases, with 6 bases remaining between them. Germline CDR1 and CDR2: GTSNPN and SVGIG (reference sequence).

In regard to this clonotype: A read error is likely, as this CDR3 ends without the conserved phenylalanine or tryptophan. The chain is built from TRBV7-2 and TRBJ2-5, with D perhaps TRBD1 or TRBD2 (5 bases each). The germline V gene encodes CDR1 SGHTA and CDR2 FQGNSA. CDR3 length: 15 amino acids. Trimming left V 3 bases short and J 2 bases short, with 13 bases between. The CDR3 loop is CASSFGANLQETQYL. CDR3 coding DNA: TGTGCCAGCAGCTTCGGGGCTAACCTACAAGAGACCCAGTACCTC.

The chain couples TRBV5-1 to TRBJ2-7, with a weak D call TRBD2 (5 bases). The CDR3 length is 15 residues. Germline-derived CDR1 and CDR2 are SGHRS and YFSETQ. V lost 4 bases and J lost 5, with 19 bases in between. CDR3 coding DNA: TGCGCCAGCAGCGAACATGGACTGGTCTTCGACGAGCAGTACTTC. Amino acid sequence: CASSEHGLVFDEQYF.

The chain is built from TRBV20-1 and TRBJ2-2; maybe TRBD2 (5 bases). CDR1 and CDR2 from the germline V gene are DFQATT and SNEGSKA (reference sequence). This CDR3 has 16 amino acids. V was trimmed by 5 bases and J by 5 bases, leaving 21 bases between them. The CDR3 region has the DNA TGCAGTGCTCCCGTTCGGAGCGGAGACTTGACCGGGGAGCTGTTTTTT. Its translation is CSAPVRSGDLTGELFF.

The chain employs TRBV6-2 or TRBV6-3 and TRBJ2-5; the match to TRBD2 covers 10 bases. CDR3 length: 18 amino acids. Germline V lookup: CDR1 MNHEY, CDR2 SVGEGT. The V and J ends lost 5 bases and 3 bases, in that order; junction bases with no gene match: 15. The CDR3 sequence: CASSRPIPGTSDEETQYF. DNA of the CDR3: TGTGCCAGCAGTCGACCCATTCCCGGGACTAGCGATGAAGAGACCCAGTACTTC.

At least ten counts were recorded for this clonotype. This rearrangement joins TRBV2 to TRBJ2-7; D might be TRBD1 (6 bases). Germline V gene lookup returns CDR1 SNHLY and CDR2 FYNNEI. The CDR3 totals 16 residues. The V end was cut by 4 bases, the J end by 2 bases, with 18 bases between. CDR3 in DNA: TGTGCCAGCAGTGCAGGGGTGCACTGGGGCACCTACGAGCAGTACTTC. Translating it yields CASSAGVHWGTYEQYF. Combining the CDR3 with reference TRBV2 and TRBJ2-7 gives the whole variable domain EPEVTQTPSHQVTQMGQEVILRCVPISNHLYFYWYRQILGQKVEFLVSFYNNEISEKSEIFDDQFSVERPDGSNFTLKIRSTKLEDSAMYFCASSAGVHWGTYEQYFGPGTRLTVT.

This chain connects TRBV6-2 or TRBV6-3 to TRBJ2-2, with D possibly being TRBD2 (5 bases). Deletions cut 6 bases from V and 6 bases from J, with 11 bases between. CDR1 is MNHEY and CDR2 is SVGEGT in the germline V gene. CDR3 size: 13 residues. CDR3 coding DNA: TGTGCCAGCAGCCTAGCACGCTCCGGGGAGCTGTTTTTT. The encoded protein is CASSLARSGELFF.

The J gene is TRBJ2-1, the V gene TRBV12-3 or TRBV12-4, with a weak D call TRBD2 (5 bases). CDR3 length: 15 residues. V shed 2 bases and J shed 0 bases, with 8 bases lying between them. Here the CDR3 DNA reads TGTGCCAGCAGTTTAATTCTAGCCTCCTACAATGAGCAGTTCTTC. It codes for CASSLILASYNEQFF.

This clonotype was detected only a few times. This rearrangement joins TRBV6-1 to TRBJ1-5; D remains ambiguous. Germline V gene sequence: CDR1 MNHNS, CDR2 SASEGT. V shed 5 bases and J shed 10 bases, with 15 bases lying between them. The CDR3 contains 13 residues. CDR3 residues: CASSTVALGPQHF. CDR3 DNA: TGTGCCAGCAGTACAGTGGCGCTCGGCCCCCAGCATTTT.

This clonotype has a count of ten or more. At one of its ends the junction is not consistent with the germline gene, which may arise from a read error. CDR3 nucleotide sequence: TGTGCCAGCAGTTACCCTGCAGGGGGGAACGCTGAAGCTTTCTTT. Amino acid sequence: CASSYPAGGNAEAFF. The V and J genes are TRBV6-2 or TRBV6-3 and TRBJ1-1; TRBD1 agrees at 7 bases. Germline V lookup: CDR1 MNHEY, CDR2 SVGEGT. This CDR3 spans 15 amino acids.

Only a few counts were recorded for this clonotype. The chain joins TRBV2 to TRBJ1-2; D uncertain. This CDR3 comprises 14 residues. Germline CDR1 reads SNHLY; CDR2 reads FYNNEI. V lost 6 bases and J lost 0, with 11 bases in between. CDR3 sequence reads: CASSSHPANYGYTF. The CDR3 nucleotides are TGTGCCAGCAGCTCGCATCCAGCTAACTATGGCTACACCTTC.

The CDR3 DNA is TGTGCCAGCAGCTTGGGAGGGGCACACTATGGCTACACCTTC. As protein: CASSLGGAHYGYTF. V usage is TRBV5-8 and J usage is TRBJ1-2; possibly TRBD1 for D (5 bases). CDR1 and CDR2 (germline): SGHTS, YDEGEE. The CDR3 covers 14 residues. V gave up 0 bases and J gave up 3 bases, with 9 bases separating them.

This clonotype was recorded at least ten times. The rearrangement uses TRBV20-1 and TRBJ2-1, with TRBD2 identical over 10 bases. With V trimmed by 0 bases and J by 4 bases, 9 bases remained unmatched. Germline lookup yields CDR1 DFQATT and CDR2 SNEGSKA (reference sequence). CDR3 length: 17 amino acids. This chain's CDR3 is CSARDIGLAAPYNEQFF. The CDR3 DNA follows: TGCAGTGCTAGAGATATCGGACTAGCGGCACCATACAATGAGCAGTTCTTC.

At least ten counts were recorded for this clonotype. The rearrangement joins TRBV2 to TRBJ1-5; D is unclear. V was trimmed by 3 bases and J by 9 bases, leaving 12 bases between them. Germline V gene data show CDR1 as SNHLY and CDR2 as FYNNEI. This CDR3 has 13 amino acids. CDR3 protein: CASSEGRLRPQHF. In DNA, the CDR3 is TGTGCCAGCAGTGAGGGCAGACTGAGGCCCCAGCATTTT.

This clonotype was observed many times. J is TRBJ2-1 and V is TRBV12-3 or TRBV12-4; 8 bases match TRBD2. This CDR3 region has 14 residues. The V and J ends lost 6 bases and 4 bases, in that order; junction bases with no gene match: 5. In DNA, the CDR3 is TGTGCCAGCAGCTTAACTAGCGGTTACAATGAGCAGTTCTTC. It specifies CASSLTSGYNEQFF.

There are many counts of this clonotype. This CDR3 reads CASSRTSAFSTSVTVYEQYF. The DNA for the CDR3 is TGTGCCAGCAGCCGCACCAGTGCCTTCTCAACTAGCGTAACCGTCTACGAGCAGTACTTC. V and J are TRBV13 and TRBJ2-7, with 7 positions matching TRBD2. After removal of 5 bases from V and 3 bases from J, the junction contained 25 bases not matched to a gene. Germline CDR1 PRHDT, CDR2 FYEKMQ (reference sequence). This CDR3 comprises 20 residues.

The chain couples TRBV12-3 or TRBV12-4 to TRBJ2-7, with 9 bases that match TRBD2. Losses at the gene ends were 3 bases for V and 5 bases for J; bases not matched to a gene: 11. The CDR3 contains 16 residues. The DNA for the CDR3 is TGTGCCAGCAGTTTTCTTATCGCGGGAGGGCCTAACGAGCAGTACTTC. Translation gives CASSFLIAGGPNEQYF.

This sequence joins TRBV9 and TRBJ2-5; D ambiguous. Looked up from germline, CDR1 is SGDLS and CDR2 is YYNGEE. There are 15 residues in the CDR3. Trimming pared 0 bases from V and 5 bases from J, leaving 14 bases between. The CDR3 nucleotides read TGTGCCAGCAGCGTAGTCGACGGTTACGCGGAGACCCAGTACTTC. Translated: CASSVVDGYAETQYF.

This clonotype was seen at least ten times. This chain links TRBV7-2 with TRBJ2-3; D may correspond to TRBD1 or TRBD2 (5 bases each). This CDR3 has 15 residues. Germline assignment: CDR1 SGHTA and CDR2 FQGNSA. V lost 4 bases to trimming and J lost 6 bases, with 17 bases between them. CDR3 protein: CASSSTGTKGDTQYF. The DNA for the CDR3 is TGTGCCAGCAGCTCTACCGGGACGAAGGGCGATACGCAGTATTTT. Together with reference TRBV7-2 and TRBJ2-3, the CDR3 gives the full variable domain: GAGVSQSPSNKVTEKGKDVELRCDPISGHTALYWYRQSLGQGLEFLIYFQGNSAPDKSGLPSDRFSAERTGGSVSTLTIQRTQQEDSAVYLCASSSTGTKGDTQYFGPGTRLTVL.

In its sample, this clonotype was seen many times. The chain links TRBV27 to TRBJ2-5, with D hard to call. Germline assignment: CDR1 MNHEY and CDR2 SMNVEV (reference sequence). Trimming left V 5 bases short and J 5 bases short, with 12 bases between. The CDR3 sequence is 13 residues long. DNA of the CDR3: TGTGCCAGCAGTACCTCATGGTGGGAGACCCAGTACTTC. Its translation is CASSTSWWETQYF.

The table lists this clonotype with a few counts. This chain links TRBV7-9 with TRBJ1-4; 7 nucleotides align to TRBD1. This CDR3 region has 13 residues. CDR1 and CDR2 (germline): SEHNR, FQNEAQ (reference sequence). With V trimmed by 5 bases and J by 7 bases, 4 bases remained unmatched. The CDR3: CASSHGQAEKLFF. CDR3 nucleotide sequence: TGTGCCAGCAGCCACGGACAGGCTGAAAAACTGTTTTTT.

This clonotype was recorded at least ten times. The rearrangement links TRBV11-2 to TRBJ2-1; D gene unclear. In germline, CDR1 is SGHAT, CDR2 FQNNGV. Trimming pared 1 base from V and 8 bases from J, leaving 12 bases between. This CDR3 comprises 14 residues. CDR3 loop: CASSLASLIDEQFF. DNA for the CDR3: TGTGCCAGCAGCTTAGCATCGTTGATCGATGAGCAGTTCTTC.